This T cell receptor beta chain came from a study of T-cell memory formation after mild COVID-19. There are 13 residues in the CDR3. From germline, CDR1 is SGHTA and CDR2 FQGTGA. The V gene lost 2 bases and the J gene lost 3 bases, with 7 bases spanning the gap. Comment on this clonotype: Its target is unknown.

Points from the study as a whole: The CD4+ clones that contracted clustered mainly within CM and EM, and the CD8+ clones concentrated in EMRA. Pre-infection memory carried some responding clones, suggesting that cross-reactive memory joined. Whereas later expanders leaned CD4+, clones contracting day 15 to 85 showed a balanced CD4/CD8 makeup.

After 5'RACE with constant-segment primers, TCR alpha and TCR beta cDNA libraries carrying sample barcodes and UMIs were obtained. TCRdb ran MiXCR on the 5' RACE reads and lists one entry per CDR3 protein. The sample lists under 700,000 distinct CDR3 sequences; around 20% were seen once. Material for sequencing was PBMCs or a T cell subset sorted from them (not recorded which). V usage is TRBV7-3 and J usage is TRBJ1-1, with D uncertain. This TCR derives from an adult woman who had mild COVID-19 (a few samples of this study predate the infection). Cell type and time point are not known. DNA of the CDR3: TGTGCCAGCAGCTTATGGGGATACACTGAAGCTTTCTTT. Translation gives CASSLWGYTEAFF.